This T cell receptor (beta chain) derives from a study of blood T cells in healthy people across ages. Looking at the study overall: Every two T cells gave about one barcoded beta molecule via template switching. Study-level points and caveats: Age brought a roughly linear fall in TCR beta diversity measured per million T cells.

Using a J-beta primer mix together with a sample-barcoded 5' primer, a second PCR was run for roughly 7 to 11 cycles. Any given sample supplied a minimum of 2.5 million CDR3-containing paired-end reads. TCRdb analysed the 5' RACE reads with MiXCR anew, one entry per CDR3 protein. The sample lists 850,000 to 1,100,000 distinct CDR3 sequences; less than 45% were seen once. A remark on this clonotype: Its antigen is undetermined.

Trimming pared 5 bases from V and 0 bases from J, leaving 17 bases between. This CDR3 is built from 16 residues. Germline V gene lookup returns CDR1 SGHTA and CDR2 FQGNSA. This TCR was recovered from a man between 18 and 29 years old in good health. This chain uses TRBV7-2 with TRBJ2-7, with D hard to call. Material: blood. The CDR3 loop is CASSPEWDQSSYEQYF. Written as DNA, the CDR3 is TGTGCCAGCAGCCCCGAATGGGATCAAAGCTCCTACGAGCAGTACTTC.